Presented here are 19 T cell receptor beta chains from one specimen sequenced in a study of response to subunit inactivated influenza vaccine. Each CDR3 protein is one row after TCRdb ran MiXCR on the RT-PCR reads. The sample carries fewer than 650,000 distinct CDR3 sequences, around 13% recorded once. Sequenced material: PBMCs from blood, taken about 40 days after vaccination. Receptors were obtained from a man aged 50 to 60 who received an inactivated influenza vaccine.

V and J are TRBV9 and TRBJ1-1; 8 positions agree with TRBD1. The V and J ends lost 3 bases and 11 bases, in that order; junction bases with no gene match: 15. The germline V gene encodes CDR1 SGDLS and CDR2 YYNGEE. The CDR3 is 15 amino acids. The CDR3, as DNA: TGTGCCAGCAGCGAGAGCTTATGGGGGACAGGTGTGGCTTTCTTT. It encodes CASSESLWGTGVAFF.

The chain uses TRBV10-3 and TRBJ2-7, with 9 bases that match TRBD1. This CDR3 spans 13 amino acids. After removal of 6 bases from V and 1 base from J, the junction contained 1 base not matched to a gene. The germline V gene encodes CDR1 ENHRY and CDR2 SYGVKD. The DNA for the CDR3 is TGTGCCATCAGAGGGACAGGGTCCTACGAGCAGTACTTC. This translates into CAIRGTGSYEQYF.

Many counts were recorded for this clonotype. The CDR3 region has the DNA TGTGCCAGCAGTTTAGATCTCAGGACCCAGGGGTATGGCTACACCTTC. Amino acid sequence: CASSLDLRTQGYGYTF. The chain employs TRBV12-3 or TRBV12-4 and TRBJ1-2, with D perhaps matching TRBD1 (6 bases). The CDR3 runs 16 residues. V lost 1 base and J lost 5, with 17 bases in between.

In nucleotides, the CDR3 is TGTGCCAGCAGTTTAACGCGGGAGTCCTACAATGAGCAGTTCTTC. This sequence encodes CASSLTRESYNEQFF. This chain uses TRBV28 with TRBJ2-1, with TRBD2 identical over 7 bases. The CDR3 runs 15 residues. Germline CDR1 and CDR2: MDHEN and SYDVKM. V lost 2 bases to trimming and J lost 1 base; unmatched junction nucleotides: 2.

This clonotype was detected ten times or more. V usage is TRBV6-5 and J usage is TRBJ2-3; 10 nucleotides agree with TRBD2. This CDR3 comprises 17 residues. J gave up 3 bases and V 0 bases, and 6 bases lay outside the gene matches. Germline CDR1 and CDR2: MNHEY and SVGAGI. This chain's CDR3 is CASSYSSSGSLTDTQYF. CDR3 in DNA: TGTGCCAGCAGTTACTCATCTAGCGGGAGTTTGACAGATACGCAGTATTTT.

The rearrangement joins TRBV5-1 to TRBJ1-5, with D unclear. Per germline, CDR1 SGHRS and CDR2 YFSETQ. Trimming pared 0 bases from V and 2 bases from J, leaving 12 bases between. CDR3 length equals 16 residues. The CDR3 DNA reads TGCGCCAGCAGCTTGGAGCCGATCCGGGGCAATCAGCCCCAGCATTTT. Translation: CASSLEPIRGNQPQHF.

This clonotype was counted a few times. The J gene is TRBJ2-7, the V gene TRBV12-3 or TRBV12-4, with D uncertain. CDR3 length: 18 amino acids. Trimming cost V 7 bases and J 4 bases, with 29 bases left between them. In nucleotides, the CDR3 is TGTGCCAGCACTCACCTCGACTTTCCAGCTATGGGAATTTACGAGCAGTACTTC. It specifies CASTHLDFPAMGIYEQYF.

This clonotype was recorded a few times. The chain recombines TRBV5-1 with TRBJ2-5; tentative D call: TRBD2 (5 bases). The ends were cut back, 0 bases at V and 4 bases at J, with 10 bases in the middle. Looked up from germline, CDR1 is SGHRS and CDR2 is YFSETQ. The CDR3 runs to 14 residues. CDR3 residues: CASSLDRGSETQYF. The CDR3 DNA reads as TGCGCCAGCAGCTTGGACCGGGGATCAGAGACCCAGTACTTC. Full variable domain (missing parts from reference TRBV5-1 and TRBJ2-5): KAGVTQTPRYLIKTRGQQVTLSCSPISGHRSVSWYQQTPGQGLQFLFEYFSETQRNKGNFPGRFSGRQFSNSRSEMNVSTLELGDSALYLCASSLDRGSETQYFGPGTRLLVL.

The J gene is TRBJ2-1, the V gene TRBV4-1, with no clear D. V was pared by 4 bases and J by 0 bases, with 16 bases between. Per the germline V gene, CDR1 is MGHRA and CDR2 is YSYEKL. This CDR3 is built from 17 residues. The CDR3 DNA is TGCGCCAGCAGCCTTCACCCCTCCGTCAACTCCTACAATGAGCAGTTCTTC. Translating it yields CASSLHPSVNSYNEQFF.

The chain is built from TRBV6-4 and TRBJ2-3; 7 bases map to TRBD2. Trimming removed 6 bases from V and 7 bases from J; junction bases left unmatched: 16. The germline V gene encodes CDR1 MRHNA and CDR2 SNTAGT. CDR3 size: 16 residues. The CDR3 protein is CASRLLARETRHTQYF. The CDR3 DNA reads as TGTGCCAGCAGACTCTTAGCGCGGGAGACACGCCATACGCAGTATTTT.

CDR3 in amino acids: CATSPPRPGRPQWGSYEQYF. Here the CDR3 DNA reads TGTGCCACCAGCCCCCCTAGACCGGGAAGGCCCCAATGGGGCTCCTACGAGCAGTACTTC. The chain employs TRBV15 and TRBJ2-7, with D perhaps matching TRBD2 (5 bases). This CDR3 is 20 amino acids long. Germline V CDR1 and CDR2: LNHNV, YYDKDF (reference sequence). The V and J ends lost 5 bases and 0 bases respectively, with 29 bases between them. Drawing the rest from reference TRBV15 and TRBJ2-7, the complete variable domain is DAMVIQNPRYQVTQFGKPVTLSCSQTLNHNVMYWYQQKSSQAPKLLFHYYDKDFNNEADTPDNFQSRRPNTSFCFLDIRSPGLGDTAMYLCATSPPRPGRPQWGSYEQYFGPGTRLTVT.

A few counts support this clonotype. CDR3 in amino acids: CASRAPGQGAGEQYF. The CDR3 bases are TGTGCCAGCAGGGCGCCGGGACAGGGGGCGGGTGAGCAGTACTTC. The chain joins TRBV2 to TRBJ2-7; TRBD1 aligns across 12 bases. This CDR3 is built from 15 residues. The trim removed 6 bases at V and 7 bases at J, leaving 10 bases unmatched. CDR1 and CDR2 from the germline V gene are SNHLY and FYNNEI.

There are a few counts of this clonotype. The rearrangement joins TRBV7-9 to TRBJ2-7; the D gene is possibly TRBD1 (6 bases). Germline values: CDR1 SEHNR, CDR2 FQNEAQ (reference sequence). This CDR3 is 16 amino acids long. Trimming removed 3 bases from V and 0 bases from J, with 15 bases in between. The CDR3 region is CASSLAAGQSSYEQYF. In DNA, the CDR3 is TGTGCCAGCAGCTTGGCCGCTGGACAGAGCTCCTACGAGCAGTACTTC.

The chain has TRBV2 and TRBJ2-1; TRBD2 aligns across 10 bases. Germline values: CDR1 SNHLY, CDR2 FYNNEI. After removal of 5 bases from V and 4 bases from J, the junction contained 2 bases not matched to a gene. The CDR3 consists of 14 residues. DNA for the CDR3: TGTGCCAGCAGTCAGCGGGAGGGGTACAATGAGCAGTTCTTC. It translates to CASSQREGYNEQFF.

V gene TRBV10-3 combines with J gene TRBJ1-3, with 9 bases identical to TRBD1. Looked up from germline, CDR1 is ENHRY and CDR2 is SYGVKD. The V segment lost 10 bases and the J segment 7 bases; nucleotides outside the gene matches: 11. This CDR3 comprises 14 residues. CDR3 coding DNA: TGTGCCACAAGGACAGGGGAAGTATCGAACACCATATATTTT. Translated, it gives CATRTGEVSNTIYF.

The rearrangement joins TRBV6-5 to TRBJ1-5; D ambiguous. The ends were cut back, 2 bases at V and 3 bases at J, with 8 bases in the middle. The CDR3 is 14 amino acids. Germline V gene sequence: CDR1 MNHEY, CDR2 SVGAGI. The CDR3 bases are TGTGCCAGCAGTTACGGCAGGATCAATCAGCCCCAGCATTTT. This translates into CASSYGRINQPQHF.

This chain uses TRBV13 with TRBJ2-7; D might be TRBD1 (5 bases). Germline CDR1 PRHDT, CDR2 FYEKMQ (reference sequence). The CDR3 is 13 amino acids. V lost 11 bases and J lost 4, with 18 bases in between. The CDR3 reads CAGTGAGVYEQYF. For the CDR3, the DNA is TGTGCCGGTACAGGCGCAGGTGTGTACGAGCAGTACTTC.

The chain carries TRBV15 and TRBJ2-1; 9 bases are shared with TRBD1. CDR3 length equals 15 residues. After removal of 1 base from V and 12 bases from J, the junction contained 10 bases not matched to a gene. From germline, CDR1 is LNHNV and CDR2 YYDKDF (reference sequence). The CDR3 DNA reads TGTGCCACCAGCAGAGGGGCGGGACAGGGAGTGGGGCAGTTCTTC. Translated: CATSRGAGQGVGQFF.

This clonotype has a handful of counts. The chain links TRBV24-1 to TRBJ2-1; D remains unclear. The germline V gene encodes CDR1 KGHDR and CDR2 SFDVKD. This CDR3 contains 15 residues. V was trimmed by 4 bases and J by 7 bases, leaving 16 bases between them. The CDR3 is CATSDPVLGKNEQFF. CDR3 DNA: TGTGCCACCAGTGACCCAGTTCTGGGGAAAAATGAGCAGTTCTTC.